The 19 T cell receptor beta chains below were found in one sample sequenced in a study of T cells expressing NK-cell markers. Following a re-call of the 5' RACE reads, TCRdb has one entry per CDR3 protein and lacks DNA. Recorded for this sample: approximately 460,000 distinct CDR3 sequences. The sequencing input was blood T cells: a sorted CD56 or NKG2C T cell subset, CD4+ or CD8+ T cells, or bulk PBMC T cells (not recorded which). Every receptor here comes from a woman aged 18 to 69 in good health.

The V gene is TRBV7-6, the J gene TRBJ1-3. Germline V gene lookup returns CDR1 SGHVS and CDR2 FNYEAQ. CDR3 length: 17 amino acids. Here the CDR3 reads CASSLSNSGISGNTIYF.

This sequence joins TRBV20-1 and TRBJ1-1; TCRdb designates TRBD1, a call that cannot be tested without DNA. This CDR3 has 14 amino acids. Per the germline V gene, CDR1 is DFQATT and CDR2 is SNEGSKA (reference sequence). The CDR3 region is CSARPWTGRGEAFF.

This chain uses TRBV10-3 with TRBJ2-5; checking the TCRdb D call of TRBD1 is not possible without DNA. Germline assignment: CDR1 ENHRY and CDR2 SYGVKD. The CDR3 length is 14 residues. The CDR3: CAISAGPREETQYF.

This rearrangement joins TRBV7-9 to TRBJ1-5; there is no DNA to check the TCRdb D call of TRBD1. In germline, CDR1 is SEHNR, CDR2 FQNEAQ (reference sequence). This CDR3 has 16 residues. Here the CDR3 reads CASSRGQGNSNQPQHF.

The CDR3 region is CASSPGGLAGGRETQYF. V usage is TRBV4-3 and J usage is TRBJ2-5; the TRBD2 assignment by TCRdb is unverifiable without DNA. The length of the CDR3 is 17 residues. The germline gives CDR1 LGHNA, CDR2 YSLEER.

The chain uses TRBV4-3 and TRBJ2-2. Germline V gives CDR1 LGHNA, CDR2 YSLEER. The CDR3 has 16 residues. CDR3 amino acids: CASSQDRHPSTGELFF.

V gene TRBV5-6 combines with J gene TRBJ1-1. CDR1 is SGHDT, CDR2 YYEEEE, per germline. This CDR3 is 13 amino acids long. The CDR3 spells CASSFLSDTEAFF. Supplemented by reference TRBV5-6 and TRBJ1-1, the full variable domain reads DAGVTQSPTHLIKTRGQQVTLRCSPKSGHDTVSWYQQALGQGPQFIFQYYEEEERQRGNFPDRFSGHQFPNYSSELNVNALLLGDSALYLCASSFLSDTEAFFGQGTRLTVV.

The V call is TRBV19, the J call TRBJ1-1; the TRBD1 assignment by TCRdb is unverifiable without DNA. Germline V gives CDR1 LNHDA, CDR2 SQIVND (reference sequence). This CDR3 is 15 amino acids long. The CDR3 spells CASSSIRDQNTEAFF.

The chain carries TRBV5-1 and TRBJ1-4; the TRBD1 assignment by TCRdb is unverifiable without DNA. CDR1 is SGHRS and CDR2 is YFSETQ in the germline V gene. The CDR3 runs 18 residues. The CDR3 protein is CASSAAGTGGASGEKLFF.

The J gene is TRBJ1-1, the V gene TRBV7-8. CDR1 is SGHVS, CDR2 FQNEAQ, per germline. The CDR3 contains 13 residues. This CDR3 reads CASSPYVATEAFF.

The V call is TRBV4-3, the J call TRBJ2-3; TCRdb calls TRBD1, which cannot be checked without DNA. This CDR3 has 18 residues. CDR1 and CDR2 from the germline V gene are LGHNA and YSLEER. The CDR3 here is CASSQSWGVSGYTDTQYF.

The chain joins TRBV29-1 to TRBJ2-1. CDR3 size: 13 residues. The germline V gene has CDR1 SQVTM and CDR2 ANQGSEA. CDR3 protein: CSVGYSAYNEQFF.

The chain combines TRBV18 with TRBJ2-1; the D gene TCRdb calls, TRBD2, cannot be checked with no DNA. Germline loops: CDR1 KGHSH, CDR2 LQKENI. The CDR3 is made up of 16 amino acids. This CDR3 reads CASSPLGISGRGEQFF.

The genes are TRBV10-3 and TRBJ2-7. CDR3 length equals 12 residues. Germline V lookup: CDR1 ENHRY, CDR2 SYGVKD. CDR3 amino acids: CAISEAEYEQYF.

This chain links TRBV12-3 or TRBV12-4 with TRBJ1-4; TCRdb returns TRBD1, unconfirmable since there is no DNA. This CDR3 region has 17 residues. The CDR3: CASSQRPGRSLGEKLFF.

The chain links TRBV5-1 to TRBJ1-2. This CDR3 has 14 amino acids. Germline V CDR1 and CDR2: SGHRS, YFSETQ. The CDR3 sequence is CASSLEVSSYGYTF.

The V gene is TRBV20-1, the J gene TRBJ2-4; TCRdb reports TRBD1, a call that lacks DNA to check it against. CDR3 length: 14 amino acids. Germline V gene lookup returns CDR1 DFQATT and CDR2 SNEGSKA (reference sequence). The CDR3: CSAGLPQAKNIQYF.

V usage is TRBV20-1 and J usage is TRBJ2-3; TCRdb selects TRBD2, and the lack of DNA leaves this call unchecked. The germline V gene has CDR1 DFQATT and CDR2 SNEGSKA (reference sequence). This CDR3 region has 13 residues. Here the CDR3 reads CSARASSGDTQYF.

The CDR3 reads CASSEVPLAGGPNEQFF. The V and J genes are TRBV6-1 and TRBJ2-1; the D call from TCRdb, TRBD2, cannot be confirmed without DNA. In germline, CDR1 is MNHNS, CDR2 SASEGT. The CDR3 loop spans 17 amino acids.